The clone carrying this T cell receptor beta chain was picked up one time. This sample stems from a study of blood T cell repertoires in COVID-19. Background on the study: From T cells, B-cell-depleted T cells, or PBMCs came the material, which was cDNA or gDNA.

Source study methods: Estimation of nucleated cell counts relied on the amplification of reference gene primers. Some clones are missing from TCRdb's copy, which holds only in-frame ones; the method was immunoSEQ multiplex PCR. Clone size and the V and J calls come from that table; the DNA yielded D and trimming. Among about 140,000 clones listed, around 90% were seen once. This receptor was taken from a man between 70 and 80 years old with acute or convalescent COVID-19. Material: peripheral blood.

DNA of the CDR3: TGTGCCAGCAGCTTAGGGACAGGGTTCCACGAGCAGTACTTC. Translation: CASSLGTGFHEQYF. The V gene is TRBV7-2, the J gene TRBJ2-7, with TRBD1 matching 8 bases. There are 14 residues in the CDR3. The V gene's germline CDR1 is SGHTA and CDR2 FQGNSA. J was trimmed by 5 bases and V by 1 base; bases with no gene match: 4. The variable domain in full, with the rest retrieved from reference TRBV7-2 and TRBJ2-7, is GAGVSQSPSNKVTEKGKDVELRCDPISGHTALYWYRQSLGQGLEFLIYFQGNSAPDKSGLPSDRFSAERTGGSVSTLTIQRTQQEDSAVYLCASSLGTGFHEQYFGPGTRLTVT.